This TCR beta chain was retrieved from a study of blood T cells in healthy people across ages. Unmatched junction bases numbered 7, after V lost 5 bases and J lost 0 bases. The CDR3 covers 16 residues. The germline V gene has CDR1 SGHNT and CDR2 YYREEE (reference sequence). The donors, all healthy, were Caucasians living in Russia, aged roughly 6 to 100. This clonotype was detected only a few times. Combining a sample-barcoded 5' primer with a J-beta primer mix, a second PCR ran for about 7 to 12 cycles. One entry per CDR3 protein, called by TCRdb with MiXCR from the 5' RACE reads. There are some 700,000 distinct CDR3 sequences in the sample; 22% occur only once, and around 21% lies in the top ten.

Sequences were obtained from blood. The chain uses TRBV5-4 and TRBJ2-1; 8 positions match TRBD2. This receptor was obtained from a man aged 65 to 85 in good health. The CDR3 loop reads CASRRSGGASYNEQFF. In DNA form, the CDR3 reads TGTGCCAGCAGGCGGAGCGGGGGCGCCTCCTACAATGAGCAGTTCTTC.